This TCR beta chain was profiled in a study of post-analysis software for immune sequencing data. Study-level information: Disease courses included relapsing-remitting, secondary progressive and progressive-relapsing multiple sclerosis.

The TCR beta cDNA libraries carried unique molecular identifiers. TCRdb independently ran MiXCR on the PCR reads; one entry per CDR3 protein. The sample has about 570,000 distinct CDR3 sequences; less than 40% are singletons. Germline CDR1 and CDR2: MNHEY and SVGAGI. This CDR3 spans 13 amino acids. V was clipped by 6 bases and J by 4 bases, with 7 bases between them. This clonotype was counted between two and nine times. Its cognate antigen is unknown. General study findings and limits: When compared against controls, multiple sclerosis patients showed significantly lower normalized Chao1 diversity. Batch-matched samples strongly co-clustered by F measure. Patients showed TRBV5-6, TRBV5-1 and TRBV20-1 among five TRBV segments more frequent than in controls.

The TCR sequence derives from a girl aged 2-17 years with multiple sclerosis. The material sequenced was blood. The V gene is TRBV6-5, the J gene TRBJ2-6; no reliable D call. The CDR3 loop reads CASRGYGANVLTF. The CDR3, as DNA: TGTGCCAGCAGAGGGTACGGGGCCAACGTCCTGACTTTC.